These T cell receptor beta chains were read from a single sample in a study of early T cells in non-severe SARS-CoV-2 infection. Each CDR3 protein gets one entry after TCRdb re-called the 5' RACE reads with MiXCR. The data contain about 80,000 distinct CDR3 sequences, 8.5% to 10% of them seen just once; the ten biggest clones take up 4.8%. Sequencing was performed on whole blood. The source is an adult who was a healthcare worker with PCR-confirmed SARS-CoV-2 infection or an uninfected control (not recorded which). Both conserved end residues are part of each CDR3. A D gene is named only where the DNA matches it firmly.

d_call,j_call,cdr3_length,v_call,cdr3_aa
TRBD1,TRBJ1-6,13,TRBV12-3/TRBV12-4,CASGDRDNSPLHF
TRBD1,TRBJ2-5,16,TRBV5-1,CASSTGQEFFRQTQYF
.,TRBJ1-6,14,TRBV27,CASSPDPSNSPLHF
.,TRBJ2-7,14,TRBV20-1,CSAIHSPASYEQYF
TRBD2,TRBJ2-3,13,TRBV11-2,CASSPLSGRKQYF
.,TRBJ1-3,13,TRBV12-3/TRBV12-4,CASSFVSGNTIYF
.,TRBJ2-6,14,TRBV14,CASSAEAGANVLTF
TRBD2,TRBJ2-1,15,TRBV7-8,CASSPSGSSKYEQFF
.,TRBJ2-3,14,TRBV29-1,CSVRTRRPTDTQYF
.,TRBJ2-3,13,TRBV10-2,CASSRDGSDTQYF
TRBD2,TRBJ2-5,15,TRBV20-1,CSARDMLGLAETQYF
.,TRBJ2-3,12,TRBV9,CASSVHSDTQYF
.,TRBJ1-1,12,TRBV30,CAWSFRWTEAFF
.,TRBJ1-1,12,TRBV28,CASSFTGTEAFF
.,TRBJ1-2,15,TRBV12-3/TRBV12-4,CASSRRDGKRDGYTF
TRBD1,TRBJ2-2,15,TRBV27,CASSSGQGGSPELFF
.,TRBJ2-7,12,TRBV9,CASSLGDNEQYF
TRBD2,TRBJ2-7,15,TRBV28,CASGLLAGGPYEQYF
TRBD2,TRBJ2-1,16,TRBV11-3,CASSLGSGGSYNEQFF
TRBD2,TRBJ2-7,16,TRBV27,CASSETSGSPNGEQYF
.,TRBJ1-1,13,TRBV12-3/TRBV12-4,CASSLGAQTEAFF
.,TRBJ2-4,16,TRBV30,CAWSKGSISAKNIQYF
TRBD2,TRBJ2-5,21,TRBV10-2,CASSDPMTSGKYYLRQETQYF
.,TRBJ1-1,14,TRBV4-1,CASSQGHLNTEAFF
.,TRBJ2-7,12,TRBV10-3,CAISEPLGEQYF
.,TRBJ2-5,15,TRBV7-8,CASSAPGGRLETQYF
TRBD2,TRBJ2-3,15,TRBV6-6,CASSDWTSTSDTQYF
.,TRBJ2-4,15,TRBV19,CASSISDLTKNIQYF
.,TRBJ2-6,15,TRBV30,CAWSRGIGGANVLTF
TRBD2,TRBJ2-1,16,TRBV6-4,CASSDSSLGTSGEQFF
.,TRBJ1-2,15,TRBV12-3/TRBV12-4,CASSPLGEADYGYTF
.,TRBJ2-1,16,TRBV11-1,CASSLSLSPPYNEQFF
.,TRBJ2-7,14,TRBV2,CASSGSAQASEQYF
.,TRBJ1-3,20,TRBV3-1,CASSQDLAWTARTSGNTIYF
.,TRBJ2-6,15,TRBV28,CASTRGGAGANVLTF
TRBD2,TRBJ2-1,15,TRBV19,CASKRGRERYNEQFF
.,TRBJ2-5,13,TRBV6-1,CASSEFTAETQYF
.,TRBJ2-1,15,TRBV18,CASSPPGLTYNEQFF
.,TRBJ2-7,14,TRBV28,CASSLLSQGNEQYF
TRBD1,TRBJ1-5,18,TRBV12-3/TRBV12-4,CASSLGTGAFSSNQPQHF
TRBD2,TRBJ2-1,12,TRBV7-9,CASSLGYGLAIF
.,TRBJ2-3,15,TRBV18,CASSPSHPNTDTQYF
.,TRBJ2-7,12,TRBV27,CASSSLPGEQYF
.,TRBJ2-7,12,TRBV20-1,CSAARLDYEQYF
.,TRBJ2-1,13,TRBV11-2,CASSLGAYNEQFF
.,TRBJ2-1,14,TRBV20-1,CSVGGGASFYEQFF
TRBD2,TRBJ2-1,14,TRBV11-3,CASSERTSGGPPEF
.,TRBJ1-5,14,TRBV5-4,CASSFLRGSQPQHF
.,TRBJ2-1,12,TRBV3-1,CASSPGPNEQFF
TRBD1,TRBJ1-5,14,TRBV5-4,CASSSQGANQPQHF
TRBD2,TRBJ2-5,16,TRBV5-4,CASSPNPAGGKETQYF
.,TRBJ2-1,12,TRBV3-1,CASSQGIYEQFF
.,TRBJ2-1,16,TRBV5-5,CASSLDADSSYNEQFF
TRBD1,TRBJ1-2,12,TRBV6-5,CASSAGGLGYTF
.,TRBJ2-5,13,TRBV19,CASRFQGDETQYF
.,TRBJ1-1,13,TRBV5-1,CASSWTVNTEAFF
.,TRBJ2-7,13,TRBV28,CASSWTFSYEQYF
.,TRBJ1-5,14,TRBV4-2,CASSPDQGNQPQHF
.,TRBJ2-3,15,TRBV20-1,CSASRWRISTDTQYF